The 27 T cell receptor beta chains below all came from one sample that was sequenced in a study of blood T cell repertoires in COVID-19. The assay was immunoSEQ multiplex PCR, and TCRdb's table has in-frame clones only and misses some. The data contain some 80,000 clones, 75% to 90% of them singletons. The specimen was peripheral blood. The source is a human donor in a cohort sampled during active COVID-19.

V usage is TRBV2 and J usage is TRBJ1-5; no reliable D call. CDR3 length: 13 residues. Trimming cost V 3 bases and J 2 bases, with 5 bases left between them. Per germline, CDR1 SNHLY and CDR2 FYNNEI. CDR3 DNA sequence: TGTGCCAGCAGTGACACAGGCAATCAGCCCCAGCATTTT. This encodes CASSDTGNQPQHF. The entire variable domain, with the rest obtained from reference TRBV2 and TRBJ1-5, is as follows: EPEVTQTPSHQVTQMGQEVILRCVPISNHLYFYWYRQILGQKVEFLVSFYNNEISEKSEIFDDQFSVERPDGSNFTLKIRSTKLEDSAMYFCASSDTGNQPQHFGDGTRLSIL.

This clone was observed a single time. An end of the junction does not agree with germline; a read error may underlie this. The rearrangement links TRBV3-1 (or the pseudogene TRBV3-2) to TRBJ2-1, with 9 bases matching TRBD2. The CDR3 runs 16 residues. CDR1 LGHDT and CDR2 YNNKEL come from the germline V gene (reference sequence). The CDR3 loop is CASSQVSSGGHNEQFF. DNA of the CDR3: TGTGCCAGCAGTCAAGTCTCCAGCGGGGGGCATAATGAGCAGTTCTTC.

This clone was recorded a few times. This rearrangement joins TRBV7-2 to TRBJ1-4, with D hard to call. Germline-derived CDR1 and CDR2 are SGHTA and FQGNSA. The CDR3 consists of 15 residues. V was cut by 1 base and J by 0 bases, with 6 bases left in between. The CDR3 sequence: CASSLVAATNEKLFF. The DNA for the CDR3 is TGTGCCAGCAGCTTAGTAGCCGCAACTAATGAAAAACTGTTTTTT. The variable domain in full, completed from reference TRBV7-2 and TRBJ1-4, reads GAGVSQSPSNKVTEKGKDVELRCDPISGHTALYWYRQSLGQGLEFLIYFQGNSAPDKSGLPSDRFSAERTGGSVSTLTIQRTQQEDSAVYLCASSLVAATNEKLFFGSGTQLSVL.

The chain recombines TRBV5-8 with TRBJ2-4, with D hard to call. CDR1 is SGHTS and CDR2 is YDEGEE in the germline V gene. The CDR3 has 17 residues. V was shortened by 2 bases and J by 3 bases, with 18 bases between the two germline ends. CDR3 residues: CASSFLGFRVGKNIQYF. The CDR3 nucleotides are TGTGCCAGCAGCTTTCTTGGATTCCGGGTGGGCAAAAACATTCAGTACTTC.

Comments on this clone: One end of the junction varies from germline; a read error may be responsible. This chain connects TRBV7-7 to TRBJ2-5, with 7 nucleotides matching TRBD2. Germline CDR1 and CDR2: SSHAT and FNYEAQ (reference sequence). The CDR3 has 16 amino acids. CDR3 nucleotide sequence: TGTGCTAGCAGCCCCGTGTCTAGCGGACTACAAGAGACCCAGTACTTC. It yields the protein CASSPVSSGLQETQYF.

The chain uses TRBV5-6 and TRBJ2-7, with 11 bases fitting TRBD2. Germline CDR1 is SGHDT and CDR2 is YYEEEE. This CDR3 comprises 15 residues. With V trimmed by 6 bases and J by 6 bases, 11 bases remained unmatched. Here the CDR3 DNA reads TGTGCCAGCATCCCACAGGGACTAGCGGCAATCGAGCAGTACTTC. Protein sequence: CASIPQGLAAIEQYF.

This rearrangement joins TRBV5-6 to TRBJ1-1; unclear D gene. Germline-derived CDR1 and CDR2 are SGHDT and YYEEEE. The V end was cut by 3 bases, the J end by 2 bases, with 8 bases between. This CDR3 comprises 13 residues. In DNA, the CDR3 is TGTGCCAGCAGCTCCGCGTATAACACTGAAGCTTTCTTT. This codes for CASSSAYNTEAFF.

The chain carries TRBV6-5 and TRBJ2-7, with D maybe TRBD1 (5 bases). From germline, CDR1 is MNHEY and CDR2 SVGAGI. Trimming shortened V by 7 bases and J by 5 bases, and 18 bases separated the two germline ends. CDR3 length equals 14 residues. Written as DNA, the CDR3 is TGTGCCAGCACTCCCCGGGTGGGGCGAAACGAGCAGTACTTC. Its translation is CASTPRVGRNEQYF.

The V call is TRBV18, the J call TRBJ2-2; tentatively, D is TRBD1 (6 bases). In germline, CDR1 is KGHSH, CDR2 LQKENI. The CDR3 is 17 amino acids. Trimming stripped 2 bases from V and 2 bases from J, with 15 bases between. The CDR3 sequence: CASSPIQGGYNTGELFF. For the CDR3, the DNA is TGTGCCAGCTCACCAATTCAAGGGGGATATAACACCGGGGAGCTGTTTTTT.

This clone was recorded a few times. This CDR3 is CASSVKTSGRSGELFF. The CDR3 coding sequence is TGTGCCAGTAGTGTCAAGACTAGCGGGAGGTCCGGGGAGCTGTTTTTT. The chain employs TRBV19 and TRBJ2-2; 13 positions match TRBD2. Germline CDR1 reads LNHDA; CDR2 reads SQIVND (reference sequence). V shed 5 bases and J 6 bases; nucleotides not matched to a gene: 6. The CDR3 contains 16 residues. Drawing the rest from reference TRBV19 and TRBJ2-2, the complete variable domain is DGGITQSPKYLFRKEGQNVTLSCEQNLNHDAMYWYRQDPGQGLRLIYYSQIVNDFQKGDIAEGYSVSREKKESFPLTVTSAQKNPTAFYLCASSVKTSGRSGELFFGEGSRLTVL.

DNA of the CDR3: TGTGCCAGCAGTGAAGTAAGGACAGGAAACTACGAGCAGTACTTC. Its protein product is CASSEVRTGNYEQYF. The chain has TRBV2 and TRBJ2-7; TRBD1 matches 7 bases. This CDR3 region has 15 residues. The J segment lost 3 bases and the V segment lost 1 base, leaving 6 bases of the junction unmatched. In germline, CDR1 is SNHLY, CDR2 FYNNEI.

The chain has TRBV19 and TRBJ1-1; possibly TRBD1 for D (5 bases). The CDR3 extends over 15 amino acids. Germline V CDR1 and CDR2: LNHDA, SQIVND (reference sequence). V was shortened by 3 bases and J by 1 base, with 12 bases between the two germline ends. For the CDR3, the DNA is TGTGCCAGTAGTATGACAGCACTATCGAACACTGAAGCTTTCTTT. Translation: CASSMTALSNTEAFF. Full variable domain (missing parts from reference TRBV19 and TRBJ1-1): DGGITQSPKYLFRKEGQNVTLSCEQNLNHDAMYWYRQDPGQGLRLIYYSQIVNDFQKGDIAEGYSVSREKKESFPLTVTSAQKNPTAFYLCASSMTALSNTEAFFGQGTRLTVV.

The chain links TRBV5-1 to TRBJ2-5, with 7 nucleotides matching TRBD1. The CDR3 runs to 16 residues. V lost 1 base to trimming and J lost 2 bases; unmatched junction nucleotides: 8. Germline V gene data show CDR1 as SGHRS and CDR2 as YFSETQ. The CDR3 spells CASSLRVAGGQETQYF. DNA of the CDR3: TGCGCCAGCAGCTTGCGGGTGGCAGGGGGACAAGAGACCCAGTACTTC.

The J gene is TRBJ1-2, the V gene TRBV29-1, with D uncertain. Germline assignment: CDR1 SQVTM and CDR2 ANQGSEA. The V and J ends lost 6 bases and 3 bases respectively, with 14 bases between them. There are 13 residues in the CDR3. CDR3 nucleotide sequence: TGCAGCGTCAGCGCCCTAGCGGACTATGGCTACACCTTC. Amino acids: CSVSALADYGYTF.

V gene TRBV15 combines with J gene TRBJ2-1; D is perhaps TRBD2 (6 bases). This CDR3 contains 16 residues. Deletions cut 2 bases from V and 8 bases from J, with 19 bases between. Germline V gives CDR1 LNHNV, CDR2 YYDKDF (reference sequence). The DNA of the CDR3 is TGTGCCACCAGCAGACGAGCGGGCAGTCTCTTGGATGAGCAGTTCTTC. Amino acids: CATSRRAGSLLDEQFF.

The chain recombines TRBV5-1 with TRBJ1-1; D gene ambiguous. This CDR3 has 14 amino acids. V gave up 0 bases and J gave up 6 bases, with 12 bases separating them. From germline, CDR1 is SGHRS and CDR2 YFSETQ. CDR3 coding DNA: TGCGCCAGCAGCTTGGATTTCGGCGGCTCTGAAGCTTTCTTT. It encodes CASSLDFGGSEAFF.

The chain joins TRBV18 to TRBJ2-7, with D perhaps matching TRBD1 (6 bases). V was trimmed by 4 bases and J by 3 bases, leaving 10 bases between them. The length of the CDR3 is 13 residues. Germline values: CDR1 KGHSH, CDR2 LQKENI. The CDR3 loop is CASSREQGYEQYF. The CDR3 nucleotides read TGTGCCAGCTCACGGGAACAGGGCTACGAGCAGTACTTC.

CDR3 coding DNA: TGCAGCGTCGGACAGGGTGTCGGGGAGCTGTTTTTT. It codes for CSVGQGVGELFF. The gene calls are TRBV29-1 and TRBJ2-2, with 8 bases that match TRBD1. J was trimmed by 7 bases and V by 6 bases; bases with no gene match: 4. Germline values: CDR1 SQVTM, CDR2 ANQGSEA. The CDR3 runs 12 residues.

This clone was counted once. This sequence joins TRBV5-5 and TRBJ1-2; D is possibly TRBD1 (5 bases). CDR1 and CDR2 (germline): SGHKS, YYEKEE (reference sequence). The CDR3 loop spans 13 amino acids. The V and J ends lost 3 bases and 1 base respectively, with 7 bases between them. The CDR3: CASSSGLNYGYTF. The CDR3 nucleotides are TGTGCCAGCAGCTCGGGACTTAACTATGGCTACACCTTC.

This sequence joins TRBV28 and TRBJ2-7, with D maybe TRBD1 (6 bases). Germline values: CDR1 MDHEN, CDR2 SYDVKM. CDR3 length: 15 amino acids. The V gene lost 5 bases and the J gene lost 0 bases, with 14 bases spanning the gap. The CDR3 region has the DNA TGTGCCAGCAGTCCAGGACAGACGAACTCCTACGAGCAGTACTTC. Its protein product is CASSPGQTNSYEQYF. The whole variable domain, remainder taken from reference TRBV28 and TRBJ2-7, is DVKVTQSSRYLVKRTGEKVFLECVQDMDHENMFWYRQDPGLGLRLIYFSYDVKMKEKGDIPEGYSVSREKKERFSLILESASTNQTSMYLCASSPGQTNSYEQYFGPGTRLTVT.

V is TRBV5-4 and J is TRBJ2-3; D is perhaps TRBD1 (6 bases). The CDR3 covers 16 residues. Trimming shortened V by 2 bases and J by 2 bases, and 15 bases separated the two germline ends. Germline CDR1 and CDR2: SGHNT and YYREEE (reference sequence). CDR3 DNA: TGTGCCAGCAGCTTTAGAAGGGGGATGAACACAGATACGCAGTATTTT. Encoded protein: CASSFRRGMNTDTQYF.

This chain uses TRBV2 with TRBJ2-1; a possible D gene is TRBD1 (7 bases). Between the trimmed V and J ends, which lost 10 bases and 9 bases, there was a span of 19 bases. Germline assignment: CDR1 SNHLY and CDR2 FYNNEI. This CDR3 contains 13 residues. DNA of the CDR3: TGTGCCACCAGGGGGAGGTTGAGGGCTGAGCAGTTCTTC. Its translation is CATRGRLRAEQFF.

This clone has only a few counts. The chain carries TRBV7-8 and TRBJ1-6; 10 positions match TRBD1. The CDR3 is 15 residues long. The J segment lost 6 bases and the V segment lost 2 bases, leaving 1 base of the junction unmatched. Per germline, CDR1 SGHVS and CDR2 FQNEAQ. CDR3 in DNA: TGTGCCAGCAGCTTAAGACAGGGGGCTAATTCACCCCTCCACTTT. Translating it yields CASSLRQGANSPLHF.

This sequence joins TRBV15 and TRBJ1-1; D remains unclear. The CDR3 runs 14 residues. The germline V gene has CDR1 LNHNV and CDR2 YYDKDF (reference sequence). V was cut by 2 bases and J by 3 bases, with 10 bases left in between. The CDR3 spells CATSRTSDDTEAFF. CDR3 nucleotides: TGTGCCACCAGCAGAACCAGTGATGACACTGAAGCTTTCTTT.

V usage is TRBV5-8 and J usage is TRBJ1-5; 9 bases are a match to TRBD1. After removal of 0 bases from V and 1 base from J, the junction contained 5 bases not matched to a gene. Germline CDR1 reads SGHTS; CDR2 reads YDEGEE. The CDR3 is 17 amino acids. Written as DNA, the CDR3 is TGTGCCAGCAGCTTGGGGGACAGGGTAGTGAGCAATCAGCCCCAGCATTTT. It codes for CASSLGDRVVSNQPQHF.

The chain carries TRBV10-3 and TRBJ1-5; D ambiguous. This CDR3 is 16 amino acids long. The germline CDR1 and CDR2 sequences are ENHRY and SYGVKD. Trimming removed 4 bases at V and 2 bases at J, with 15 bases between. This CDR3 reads CAISGTKPGGNQPQHF. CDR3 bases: TGTGCCATCAGTGGGACTAAGCCAGGAGGCAATCAGCCCCAGCATTTT.

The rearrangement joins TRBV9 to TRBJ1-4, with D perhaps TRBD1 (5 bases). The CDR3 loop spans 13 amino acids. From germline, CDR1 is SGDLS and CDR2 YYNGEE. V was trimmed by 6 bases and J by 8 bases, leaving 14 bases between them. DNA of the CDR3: TGTGCCAGCACCTCACGGCCAGGGGAAAAACTGTTTTTT. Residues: CASTSRPGEKLFF.